This T cell receptor (beta chain) appears in the sequencing data of a study of radiation and T cells in renal cell carcinoma. Study information: Nephrectomy followed 15 Gy stereotactic body radiation by 4 weeks. Study-wide results and caveats: Top tumor clonotypes rose in blood 2 weeks post-radiation, then contracted. No pretreatment tumor biopsies were available for baseline clonotypes.

The protocol was immunoSEQ multiplex PCR, while the TCRdb copy is restricted to in-frame clones and leaves out a portion. The sample has 70,000 to 95,000 clones, approximately 83% seen once. The V end lost 4 bases, the J end lost 5 bases, and 8 bases lay between the germline ends. This CDR3 comprises 12 residues. CDR1 is SGHRS and CDR2 is YFSETQ in the germline V gene. The time point here: baseline pretreatment blood. The treatment was: 15 Gy SBRT to primary tumor, nephrectomy 4 weeks later. Radiation-treated patients gave blood at baseline, week 2 and week 4. On this clone: The antigen remains undetermined. Other DNA sequences in the same sample also yield this CDR3.

This TCR was recovered from a man between 60 and 70 years old with renal cell carcinoma. The material sequenced was blood, taken from a patient whose treatment included radiotherapy and nephrectomy. V gene TRBV5-1 combines with J gene TRBJ2-3; D call uncertain. In DNA, the CDR3 is TGCGCCAGCAGCCTGGACCTAGATACGCAGTATTTT. This sequence encodes CASSLDLDTQYF. Drawing the rest from reference TRBV5-1 and TRBJ2-3, the complete variable domain is KAGVTQTPRYLIKTRGQQVTLSCSPISGHRSVSWYQQTPGQGLQFLFEYFSETQRNKGNFPGRFSGRQFSNSRSEMNVSTLELGDSALYLCASSLDLDTQYFGPGTRLTVL.